Listed here are 21 T cell receptor beta chains from one sample, sequenced in a study of blood T cell repertoires in COVID-19. The assay was immunoSEQ multiplex PCR, and TCRdb's table has in-frame clones only and misses some. Here the sample spans some 530,000 clones, approximately 85% being singletons. Sequences were obtained from peripheral blood. These receptors originate from a human donor in a cohort sampled during active COVID-19.

The V call is TRBV18, the J call TRBJ1-3, with 8 bases aligning to TRBD1. Germline-derived CDR1 and CDR2 are KGHSH and LQKENI. This CDR3 comprises 16 residues. After removal of 3 bases from V and 4 bases from J, the junction contained 8 bases not matched to a gene. This chain's CDR3 is CASSPGGQGPGNTIYF. CDR3 DNA: TGTGCCAGCTCACCGGGAGGACAGGGCCCCGGAAACACCATATATTTT.

In nucleotides, the CDR3 is TGCGCCAGCAGCTTATCTCAGGGCTCGGTTTACAATGAGCAGTTCTTC. Translated: CASSLSQGSVYNEQFF. V gene TRBV5-1 combines with J gene TRBJ2-1; D is possibly TRBD1 (5 bases). Germline V gene lookup returns CDR1 SGHRS and CDR2 YFSETQ. V dropped 2 bases and J dropped 4 bases, with 16 bases sitting between them. The CDR3 covers 16 residues.

The chain combines TRBV28 with TRBJ1-1; D is unresolved. The CDR3 loop spans 12 amino acids. From germline, CDR1 is MDHEN and CDR2 SYDVKM. V dropped 8 bases and J dropped 3 bases, with 10 bases sitting between them. The CDR3 loop reads CASLNSYTEAFF. CDR3 sequence (DNA): TGTGCCAGCCTCAACAGCTACACTGAAGCTTTCTTT.

The rearrangement uses TRBV28 and TRBJ2-2, with D perhaps matching TRBD2 (6 bases). Between the trimmed V and J ends, which lost 3 bases and 3 bases, there was a span of 17 bases. The CDR3 extends over 17 amino acids. Germline values: CDR1 MDHEN, CDR2 SYDVKM. DNA of the CDR3: TGTGCCAGCAGTTTGAAAGTAGGAGGGACCTACACCGGGGAGCTGTTTTTT. It is translated as CASSLKVGGTYTGELFF.

The rearrangement links TRBV5-1 to TRBJ2-7; D may be TRBD2 (7 bases). Germline V gene lookup returns CDR1 SGHRS and CDR2 YFSETQ. This CDR3 spans 15 amino acids. V lost 4 bases to trimming and J lost 5 bases, with 19 bases between them. The CDR3 protein is CASSHQWGGADEQYF. CDR3 nucleotide sequence: TGCGCCAGCAGCCACCAGTGGGGGGGCGCGGACGAGCAGTACTTC.

The gene calls are TRBV29-1 and TRBJ2-6, with TRBD2 as a possible D gene (6 bases). From germline, CDR1 is SQVTM and CDR2 ANQGSEA. The length of the CDR3 is 21 residues. V was pared by 3 bases and J by 0 bases, with 27 bases between. The CDR3 here is CSVDWNSSDDFISSGANVLTF. DNA of the CDR3: TGCAGCGTTGATTGGAACTCTAGCGATGATTTTATTAGCTCTGGGGCCAACGTCCTGACTTTC.

The genes are TRBV5-4 and TRBJ1-6; no definite D call. V lost 1 base and J 5 bases, leaving 10 bases between the germline ends. Germline V gene sequence: CDR1 SGHNT, CDR2 YYREEE (reference sequence). The CDR3 length is 15 residues. In DNA form, the CDR3 reads TGTGCCAGCAGCTTGAGAGGGATCAATAATTCACCCCTCCACTTT. Its translation: CASSLRGINNSPLHF.

The CDR3 sequence is CASSLRQGSTEAFF. DNA for the CDR3: TGCGCCAGCAGCCTTCGACAGGGCTCGACTGAAGCTTTCTTT. The gene calls are TRBV4-3 and TRBJ1-1; TRBD1 agrees at 7 bases. CDR1 and CDR2 from the germline V gene are LGHNA and YSLEER. The trim removed 4 bases at V and 5 bases at J, leaving 7 bases unmatched. CDR3 size: 14 residues.

The V gene is TRBV7-2, the J gene TRBJ2-2, with TRBD2 matching 16 bases. Germline V CDR1 and CDR2: SGHTA, FQGNSA. The CDR3 consists of 16 residues. After removal of 9 bases from V and 4 bases from J, the junction contained 5 bases not matched to a gene. As DNA, the CDR3 is TGTGCCAGTACCGGGACTAGCGGGAGGGCCACCGGGGAGCTGTTTTTT. It translates to CASTGTSGRATGELFF.

The chain is built from TRBV18 and TRBJ1-2, with D possibly matching TRBD1 (5 bases). Germline loops: CDR1 KGHSH, CDR2 LQKENI. The CDR3 extends over 15 amino acids. Trimming pared 3 bases from V and 0 bases from J, leaving 11 bases between. The CDR3 nucleotides are TGTGCCAGCTCACCCTCGACAGAAACTAACTATGGCTACACCTTC. It yields the protein CASSPSTETNYGYTF.

The chain couples TRBV9 to TRBJ2-7; 8 bases line up with TRBD2. The CDR3 has 16 residues. The V and J ends lost 0 bases and 0 bases, in that order; junction bases with no gene match: 5. Germline CDR1 is SGDLS and CDR2 is YYNGEE. For the CDR3, the DNA is TGTGCCAGCAGCGTAGATGGTAGCGGGGTCTCCTACGAGCAGTACTTC. Encoded protein: CASSVDGSGVSYEQYF. Full variable domain (outside the CDR3, taken from reference TRBV9 and TRBJ2-7): DSGVTQTPKHLITATGQRVTLRCSPRSGDLSVYWYQQSLDQGLQFLIQYYNGEERAKGNILERFSAQQFPDLHSELNLSSLELGDSALYFCASSVDGSGVSYEQYFGPGTRLTVT.

The CDR3 coding sequence is TGTGCCAGCAGCCAGGGGACTCCCGGCAGGACCTACGAGCAGTACTTC. Protein product: CASSQGTPGRTYEQYF. V is TRBV3-1 (or the pseudogene TRBV3-2) and J is TRBJ2-7; possible D gene TRBD2, 6 bases. The CDR3 spans 16 residues. CDR1 LGHDT and CDR2 YNNKEL come from the germline V gene (reference sequence). Trimming removed 3 bases at V and 2 bases at J, with 17 bases between.

This clone is a singleton in its sample. J is TRBJ2-7 and V is TRBV19; the D gene is possibly TRBD1 (6 bases). Trimming removed 5 bases at V and 7 bases at J, with 18 bases between. The CDR3 runs to 14 residues. CDR1 LNHDA and CDR2 SQIVND come from the germline V gene (reference sequence). This CDR3 reads CASSSWGQFGEQYF. CDR3 bases: TGTGCCAGTAGTTCTTGGGGGCAATTCGGGGAGCAGTACTTC.

This clone has a handful of counts. Other DNA variants within this sample encode the same CDR3. The chain carries TRBV28 and TRBJ2-5; D not certain. The CDR3 contains 13 residues. The germline CDR1 and CDR2 sequences are MDHEN and SYDVKM. Trimming stripped 5 bases from V and 3 bases from J, with 10 bases between. DNA of the CDR3: TGTGCCAGCAGTCTAAACAGAGAAGAGACCCAGTACTTC. Translation gives CASSLNREETQYF.

This rearrangement joins TRBV5-1 to TRBJ1-2; 9 positions agree with TRBD1. Trimming took 5 bases from V and 2 from J; bases not matched to a gene: 4. Per the germline V gene, CDR1 is SGHRS and CDR2 is YFSETQ. The CDR3 extends over 14 amino acids. As DNA, the CDR3 is TGCGCCAGCAGGTTAGGACAGGGGAACTATGGCTACACCTTC. Amino acids: CASRLGQGNYGYTF. The full variable domain, in which reference TRBV5-1 and TRBJ1-2 provide the parts outside the CDR3, is KAGVTQTPRYLIKTRGQQVTLSCSPISGHRSVSWYQQTPGQGLQFLFEYFSETQRNKGNFPGRFSGRQFSNSRSEMNVSTLELGDSALYLCASRLGQGNYGYTFGSGTRLTVV.

The rearrangement uses TRBV5-6 and TRBJ2-3; 8 bases are shared with TRBD2. The CDR3 sequence is 15 residues long. Germline CDR1 is SGHDT and CDR2 is YYEEEE. The junction had 5 bases not matched to a gene; V was cut back by 0 bases and J by 5 bases. The CDR3 nucleotides read TGTGCCAGCAGCTTGGATCGAGCGGGAGAAGATACGCAGTATTTT. It codes for CASSLDRAGEDTQYF.

The gene calls are TRBV15 and TRBJ1-2; D might be TRBD1 (6 bases). V was cut by 5 bases and J by 2 bases, with 9 bases left in between. The CDR3 sequence is 13 residues long. Germline V CDR1 and CDR2: LNHNV, YYDKDF (reference sequence). CDR3 bases: TGTGCCACCAGCCCAGACAGGAACTATGGCTACACCTTC. The encoded protein is CATSPDRNYGYTF.

The chain links TRBV6-5 to TRBJ1-1, with D possibly matching TRBD1 (5 bases). Per germline, CDR1 MNHEY and CDR2 SVGAGI. V was clipped by 2 bases and J by 7 bases, with 14 bases between them. The CDR3 contains 14 residues. For the CDR3, the DNA is TGTGCCAGCAGTTACGCCACAGGCAGGGATGAAGCTTTCTTT. It encodes CASSYATGRDEAFF.

This clone was seen more than once but under ten times. This same CDR3 is encoded by further DNA sequences in the sample. This chain joins TRBV9 and TRBJ1-1, with TRBD1 identical over 9 bases. The CDR3 spans 13 residues. In germline, CDR1 is SGDLS, CDR2 YYNGEE. The V and J ends lost 2 bases and 4 bases, in that order; junction bases with no gene match: 0. The CDR3 reads CASSVTGGTEAFF. The CDR3 DNA follows: TGTGCCAGCAGCGTGACAGGGGGCACTGAAGCTTTCTTT.

The chain recombines TRBV4-3 with TRBJ2-7; 11 bases are shared with TRBD2. The germline V gene has CDR1 LGHNA and CDR2 YSLEER. Trimming took 1 base from V and 6 from J; bases not matched to a gene: 5. The CDR3 runs 15 residues. In DNA form, the CDR3 reads TGCGCCAGCAGCCAAGTCACCGGGACTAGCGGCGAGCAGTACTTC. It specifies CASSQVTGTSGEQYF.

The rearrangement joins TRBV5-1 to TRBJ1-2; 12 positions agree with TRBD1. With 7 bases clipped from V and 9 bases from J, the junction kept 7 bases outside the gene matches. The CDR3 runs to 13 residues. The germline CDR1 and CDR2 sequences are SGHRS and YFSETQ. DNA of the CDR3: TGCGCCAGCGGGACCGGGACAGGGGGCCGCTACACCTTC. Protein product: CASGTGTGGRYTF.